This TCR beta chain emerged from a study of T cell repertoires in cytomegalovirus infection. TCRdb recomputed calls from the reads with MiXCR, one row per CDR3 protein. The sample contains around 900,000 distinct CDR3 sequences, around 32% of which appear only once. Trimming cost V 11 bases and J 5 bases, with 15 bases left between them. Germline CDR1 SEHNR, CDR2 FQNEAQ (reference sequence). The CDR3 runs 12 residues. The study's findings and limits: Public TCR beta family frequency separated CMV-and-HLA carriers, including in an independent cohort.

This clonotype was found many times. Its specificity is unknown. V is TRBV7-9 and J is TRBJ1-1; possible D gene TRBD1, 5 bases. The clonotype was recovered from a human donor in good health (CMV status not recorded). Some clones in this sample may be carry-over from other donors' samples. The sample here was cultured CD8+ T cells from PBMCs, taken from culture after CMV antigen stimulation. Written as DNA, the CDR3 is TGTGCCTCTGACTGGGGGAAAACTGAAGCTTTCTTT. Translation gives CASDWGKTEAFF.